Presented here are 3 T cell receptor beta chains from one specimen sequenced in a study of blood T cells in healthy people across ages. A second 7 to 11 cycle PCR used barcoded and J-beta primers. TCRdb itself ran the 5' RACE reads through MiXCR, one entry per CDR3 protein. The data show more than 700,000 distinct CDR3 sequences, around half seen once. The sequenced sample was blood. All receptors come from a man at least 80 years old in good health.

This clonotype was detected only a few times. The chain joins TRBV9 to TRBJ2-7; D may match TRBD1 or TRBD2 (5 bases each). The CDR3 extends over 18 amino acids. Germline V gives CDR1 SGDLS, CDR2 YYNGEE. The germline V and J ends were trimmed by 0 bases and 2 bases, with 21 bases remaining between them. CDR3 loop: CASSVGPDFQRGTYEQYF. As DNA, the CDR3 is TGTGCCAGCAGCGTAGGTCCGGACTTCCAAAGGGGAACCTACGAGCAGTACTTC.

The V gene is TRBV20-1, the J gene TRBJ2-7, with 7 bases matching TRBD2. This CDR3 is 15 amino acids long. Germline V lookup: CDR1 DFQATT, CDR2 SNEGSKA (reference sequence). The V segment lost 6 bases and the J segment 7 bases; nucleotides outside the gene matches: 18. The CDR3, as DNA: TGCAGTGCAAAGGGGTCTTCGGGACTAATTACGGAGCAGTACTTC. Amino acids: CSAKGSSGLITEQYF.

This clonotype was recorded a few times. The chain combines TRBV5-1 with TRBJ2-3, with D possibly being TRBD2 (6 bases). Germline loops: CDR1 SGHRS, CDR2 YFSETQ. The CDR3 loop spans 14 amino acids. Trimming cost V 0 bases and J 7 bases, with 12 bases left between them. In DNA, the CDR3 is TGCGCCAGCAGCTTGGATGGTAGCGGAAATACGCAGTATTTT. It specifies CASSLDGSGNTQYF.